These 22 T cell receptor beta chains were all obtained from the same sample, sequenced in a study of vaccination effects on CD4 cells after COVID-19. After expansion with viral peptide pools in the ViraFEST assay, antigen-specific CD4+ T cells were sequenced. It was after approximately 11 days of culture that CD4+ T cells were isolated. No vaccinee had earlier SARS-CoV-2 infection, and nucleocapsid antibodies were negative. Generated by immunoSEQ multiplex PCR, the TCRdb table keeps only in-frame clones and is missing some. The sample yields about 52,000 clones, 75% to 85% seen once. Antigens of these TCRs are unknown. This sample comprised CD4+ T cells from PBMCs cultured with HCoV-OC43 spike peptides, obtained before COVID-19 vaccination. As for subset: HCoV-OC43 spike overlapping peptide pool stimulation. The receptors originated from a human donor who received a COVID-19 vaccine.

The chain combines TRBV7-3 with TRBJ2-1; D not resolved. Looked up from germline, CDR1 is SGHTA and CDR2 is FQGTGA. V dropped 3 bases and J dropped 7 bases, with 4 bases sitting between them. The CDR3 is made up of 11 amino acids. The CDR3 DNA follows: TGTGCCAGCAGCTTGGGGAATGAGCAGTTCTTC. It is translated as CASSLGNEQFF.

V usage is TRBV18 and J usage is TRBJ1-5; tentative D call: TRBD1 (5 bases). The CDR3 is 17 residues long. Trimming left V 2 bases short and J 2 bases short, with 16 bases between. Germline V CDR1 and CDR2: KGHSH, LQKENI. CDR3 sequence: CASSPRGSGEGNQPQHF. The CDR3 nucleotides are TGTGCCAGCTCACCAAGGGGAAGTGGGGAAGGCAATCAGCCCCAGCATTTT.

This clone was detected once. This chain uses TRBV14 with TRBJ2-7; TRBD2 matches at 12 bases. Germline V gene sequence: CDR1 SGHDN, CDR2 FVKESK. The V gene end was trimmed by 1 base and the J gene end by 0 bases; junction bases not matched to a gene: 1. The CDR3 length is 16 residues. Written as DNA, the CDR3 is TGTGCCAGCAGCCAAGGACTAGCGGGGGACTCCTACGAGCAGTACGTC. It codes for CASSQGLAGDSYEQYV.

The V call is TRBV30, the J call TRBJ1-2; D is ambiguous. Germline V gene lookup returns CDR1 GTSNPN and CDR2 SVGIG (reference sequence). Trimming stripped 2 bases from V and 4 bases from J, with 11 bases between. The CDR3 totals 13 residues. The CDR3 reads CAWSISMSYGYTF. The CDR3 DNA reads as TGTGCCTGGAGTATTTCTATGTCCTATGGCTACACCTTC.

Only a few counts were recorded for this clone. The chain's CDR3 is CASSHRDCSRDEQYV. In DNA, the CDR3 is TGCGCCAGCAGCCACCGGGACTGCTCTCGGGACGAGCAGTACGTC. This chain connects TRBV4-1 to TRBJ2-7, with D tentatively TRBD2 (6 bases). This CDR3 comprises 15 residues. V lost 3 bases, J lost 5 bases, and 17 bases lay in between. Germline CDR1 and CDR2: MGHRA and YSYEKL.

The chain combines TRBV2 with TRBJ2-6; D gene unclear. Germline CDR1 is SNHLY and CDR2 is FYNNEI. The germline V and J ends were trimmed by 9 bases and 5 bases, with 14 bases remaining between them. The CDR3 has 14 residues. CDR3 coding DNA: TGTGCCAGTTTCATTATACCCAGGGCCAACGTCCTGACTTTC. It codes for CASFIIPRANVLTF.

Only one count was recorded for this clone. V is TRBV6-1 and J is TRBJ2-1, with 9 bases fitting TRBD1. The length of the CDR3 is 16 residues. V shed 2 bases and J 8 bases; nucleotides not matched to a gene: 10. Germline CDR1 reads MNHNS; CDR2 reads SASEGT. CDR3 protein: CASSEPGQGAGHEQFF. The CDR3 region has the DNA TGTGCCAGCAGTGAACCGGGACAGGGCGCGGGGCATGAGCAGTTCTTC.

This clone was counted a single time. The chain has TRBV10-3 and TRBJ2-3; perhaps TRBD1 as D (5 bases). CDR3 size: 14 residues. The germline gives CDR1 ENHRY, CDR2 SYGVKD. Deletions cut 6 bases from V and 4 bases from J, with 14 bases between. CDR3 bases: TGTGCCATCAGGGACAATGAAGCTCCAGATACGCAGTATTTT. It encodes CAIRDNEAPDTQYF.

V is TRBV9 and J is TRBJ1-5; D gene uncertain. Germline V gene data show CDR1 as SGDLS and CDR2 as YYNGEE. The CDR3 sequence is 13 residues long. The V and J ends lost 0 bases and 5 bases respectively, with 6 bases between them. CDR3 amino acids: CASSVDSDQPQHF. CDR3 nucleotide sequence: TGTGCCAGCAGCGTAGACAGCGATCAGCCCCAGCATTTT.

V is TRBV25-1 and J is TRBJ1-4; TRBD1 agrees at 11 bases. With 4 bases clipped from V and 10 bases from J, the junction kept 8 bases outside the gene matches. This CDR3 has 15 residues. The germline gives CDR1 MGHDK, CDR2 SYGVNS. The CDR3 reads CASSVSGQGGGKLFF. CDR3 DNA: TGTGCCAGCAGTGTCTCGGGACAGGGGGGTGGAAAACTGTTTTTT.

CDR3 sequence: CATSDSGTVQETQYF. CDR3 coding DNA: TGTGCCACCAGTGATTCTGGGACAGTACAAGAGACCCAGTACTTC. This sequence joins TRBV24-1 and TRBJ2-5, with 7 bases matching TRBD1. The ends lost 2 bases at V and 2 bases at J; junction bases unmatched: 4. The germline CDR1 and CDR2 sequences are KGHDR and SFDVKD. The CDR3 has 15 amino acids.

This chain connects TRBV11-2 to TRBJ1-1; TRBD1 agrees at 9 bases. From germline, CDR1 is SGHAT and CDR2 FQNNGV. This CDR3 is 12 amino acids long. The trim removed 5 bases at V and 10 bases at J, leaving 5 bases unmatched. The CDR3 sequence: CASSPPDRGAFF. DNA for the CDR3: TGTGCCAGCAGCCCCCCGGACAGGGGAGCTTTCTTT.

The gene calls are TRBV19 and TRBJ2-1, with 8 bases matching TRBD2. This CDR3 has 15 amino acids. Germline V gives CDR1 LNHDA, CDR2 SQIVND (reference sequence). V lost 5 bases, J lost 3 bases, and 6 bases stayed unmatched. The chain's CDR3 is CASSWGAGGYNEQFF. DNA of the CDR3: TGTGCCAGTAGTTGGGGTGCGGGGGGCTACAATGAGCAGTTCTTC. The full variable domain, with the rest looked up from reference TRBV19 and TRBJ2-1, is DGGITQSPKYLFRKEGQNVTLSCEQNLNHDAMYWYRQDPGQGLRLIYYSQIVNDFQKGDIAEGYSVSREKKESFPLTVTSAQKNPTAFYLCASSWGAGGYNEQFFGPGTRLTVL.

CDR3 nucleotides: TGTGCCAGCAGCTCTAAGCAAGGCGAGCAGTTCTTC. Translated, it gives CASSSKQGEQFF. The chain employs TRBV5-4 and TRBJ2-1; D unclear. The CDR3 loop spans 12 amino acids. Germline-derived CDR1 and CDR2 are SGHNT and YYREEE (reference sequence). Deletions cut 3 bases from V and 10 bases from J, with 11 bases between.

The chain employs TRBV7-8 and TRBJ1-4; D is undetermined. The germline V gene encodes CDR1 SGHVS and CDR2 FQNEAQ. The CDR3 covers 15 residues. V lost 2 bases and J 0 bases, leaving 7 bases between the germline ends. CDR3 loop: CASSLSETTNEKLFF. DNA of the CDR3: TGTGCCAGCAGCTTATCAGAGACAACTAATGAAAAACTGTTTTTT.

This clone is labeled as medium-sized (0.01 to 0.1%). This chain links TRBV27 with TRBJ2-3; 7 bases are a match to TRBD1. Germline CDR1 is MNHEY and CDR2 is SMNVEV (reference sequence). The trim removed 6 bases at V and 4 bases at J, leaving 4 bases unmatched. There are 13 residues in the CDR3. The CDR3 reads CASRQGTPDTQYF. The CDR3 nucleotides are TGTGCCAGCAGACAGGGGACCCCAGATACGCAGTATTTT.

This chain connects TRBV14 to TRBJ2-7; TRBD1 agrees at 9 bases. There are 15 residues in the CDR3. CDR1 is SGHDN, CDR2 FVKESK, per germline. V shed 4 bases, J shed 1 base, and the junction held 5 bases outside the gene matches. The CDR3 reads CASSPSGTGSYEQYV. The CDR3 nucleotides read TGTGCCAGCAGCCCCTCCGGGACAGGGTCCTACGAGCAGTACGTC.

CDR3 coding DNA: TGTGCCAGCAGCTTAGCAGGGGACACCGGGGAGCTGTTTTTT. Protein product: CASSLAGDTGELFF. The chain joins TRBV11-3 to TRBJ2-2; D may be TRBD1 (6 bases). Germline V gene lookup returns CDR1 SGHNT and CDR2 YENEEA. The CDR3 totals 14 residues. V dropped 1 base and J dropped 3 bases, with 6 bases sitting between them.

The rearrangement uses TRBV24-1 and TRBJ1-2; 11 positions agree with TRBD1. The V segment lost 4 bases and the J segment 3 bases; nucleotides outside the gene matches: 6. Germline lookup yields CDR1 KGHDR and CDR2 SFDVKD. CDR3 length equals 16 residues. The CDR3 here is CATSDARDRGYYGYTF. CDR3 DNA sequence: TGTGCCACCAGTGACGCCCGGGACAGGGGGTACTATGGCTACACCTTC.

J is TRBJ1-3 and V is TRBV4-1, with TRBD1 as a possible D gene (6 bases). CDR3 length: 15 amino acids. Trimming took off 6 bases at V and 2 bases at J, with 14 bases between the two ends. Germline CDR1 reads MGHRA; CDR2 reads YSYEKL. The CDR3 loop reads CASRGQIGTGNTIYF. DNA of the CDR3: TGCGCCAGCAGAGGACAGATCGGTACTGGAAACACCATATATTTT.

The chain is built from TRBV12-3 or TRBV12-4 and TRBJ2-1; D may be TRBD1 (6 bases). The CDR3 is 12 residues long. The V end lost 2 bases, the J end lost 9 bases, and 8 bases lay between the germline ends. CDR3 in amino acids: CASSLTGFEQFF. The CDR3 DNA sequence: TGTGCCAGCAGTTTAACAGGGTTTGAGCAGTTCTTC.

This clone was observed once. The rearrangement links TRBV5-1 to TRBJ1-2; D not certain. The CDR3 sequence is 15 residues long. V lost 1 base, J lost 4 bases, and 14 bases lay in between. The germline V gene encodes CDR1 SGHRS and CDR2 YFSETQ. The CDR3 is CASSLSIPPSYGYTF. For the CDR3, the DNA is TGCGCCAGCAGCTTGTCTATCCCTCCCTCCTATGGCTACACCTTC.